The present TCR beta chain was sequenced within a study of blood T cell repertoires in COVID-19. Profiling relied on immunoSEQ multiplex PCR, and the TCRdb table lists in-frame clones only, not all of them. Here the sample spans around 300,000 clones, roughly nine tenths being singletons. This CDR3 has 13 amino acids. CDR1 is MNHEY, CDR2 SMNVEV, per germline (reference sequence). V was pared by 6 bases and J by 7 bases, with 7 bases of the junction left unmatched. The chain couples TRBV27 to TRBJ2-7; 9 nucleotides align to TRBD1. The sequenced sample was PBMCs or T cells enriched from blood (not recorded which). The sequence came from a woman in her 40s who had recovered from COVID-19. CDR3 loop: CASRLQGAKEQYF. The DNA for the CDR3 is TGTGCCAGCAGGTTACAGGGGGCGAAAGAGCAGTACTTC.